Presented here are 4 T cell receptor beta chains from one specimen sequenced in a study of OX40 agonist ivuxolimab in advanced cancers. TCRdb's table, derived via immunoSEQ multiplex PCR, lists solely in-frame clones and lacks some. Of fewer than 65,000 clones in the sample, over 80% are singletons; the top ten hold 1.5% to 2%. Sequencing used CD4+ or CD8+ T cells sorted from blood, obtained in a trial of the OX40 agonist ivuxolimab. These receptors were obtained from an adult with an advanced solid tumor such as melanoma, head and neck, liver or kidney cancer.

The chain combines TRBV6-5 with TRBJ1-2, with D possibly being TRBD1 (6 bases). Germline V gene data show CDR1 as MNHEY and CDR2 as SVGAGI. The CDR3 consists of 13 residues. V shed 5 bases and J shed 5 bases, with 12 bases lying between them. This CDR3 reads CASSQHQGYGYTF. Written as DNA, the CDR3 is TGTGCCAGCAGTCAACACCAGGGGTATGGCTACACCTTC.

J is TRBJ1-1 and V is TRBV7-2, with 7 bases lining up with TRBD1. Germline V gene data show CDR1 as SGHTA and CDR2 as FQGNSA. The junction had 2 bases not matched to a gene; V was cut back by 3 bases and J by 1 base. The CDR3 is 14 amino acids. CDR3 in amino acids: CASSLDRWNTEAFF. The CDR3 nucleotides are TGTGCCAGCAGCTTGGACAGGTGGAACACTGAAGCTTTCTTT.

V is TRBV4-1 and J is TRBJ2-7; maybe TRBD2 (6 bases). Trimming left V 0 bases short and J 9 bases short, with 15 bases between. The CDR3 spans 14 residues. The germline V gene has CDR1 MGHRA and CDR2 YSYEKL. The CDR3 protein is CASSQDNAGHAQYF. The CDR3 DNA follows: TGCGCCAGCAGCCAAGATAACGCGGGGCACGCGCAGTACTTC.

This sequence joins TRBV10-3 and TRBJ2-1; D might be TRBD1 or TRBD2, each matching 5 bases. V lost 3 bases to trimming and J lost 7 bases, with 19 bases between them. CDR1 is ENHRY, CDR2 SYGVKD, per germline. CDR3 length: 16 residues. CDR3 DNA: TGTGCCATCAGTGATTCGGGCAGGGAGACAACAAATGAGCAGTTCTTC. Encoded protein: CAISDSGRETTNEQFF.